Reported below is one TCR beta chain. This specimen belongs to a study of shared clonotypes between healthy human individuals. Background on the study: The cohort comprised two women and a few men. Their ages spanned 18 to 49 years.

Assay execution proceeded at the deep level. Only in-frame clones appear in the TCRdb table, and some are missing; sequencing was by immunoSEQ multiplex PCR. The repertoire consists of some 360,000 clones, with 70% to 75% occurring once and the leading ten covering less than 11%. Germline V gene lookup returns CDR1 MNHNY and CDR2 SVGAGI (reference sequence). V lost 0 bases, J lost 5 bases, and 10 bases lay in between. CDR3 length equals 14 residues. Sequenced material: memory CD4+ T cells sorted from blood. The subset: CD45RA-negative fraction. This chain uses TRBV6-6 with TRBJ1-2; D is undetermined. This clonotype was sampled from a man in his thirties or forties in good health. Written as DNA, the CDR3 is TGTGCCAGCAGTTACTCCCGGGTCCTGTATGGCTACACCTTC. Its protein is CASSYSRVLYGYTF.